Listed below are T cell receptor beta chains from one sample, sequenced in a study of T-cell reconstitution after alpha-beta-depleted transplantation in children. Each CDR3 protein is one row after TCRdb ran MiXCR on the PCR reads. This table has 600,000 to 800,000 distinct CDR3 sequences, under 15% appearing once. This specimen consisted of PBMCs, obtained before TCRalphabeta/CD19-depleted stem cell transplant. All receptors derive from a girl aged 2-15 years with congenital amegakaryocytic thrombocytopenia, due to receive a stem cell transplant. CDR3s include the opening cysteine and the closing phenylalanine or tryptophan. D genes are given only for firm matches. Expanded clones get a size class; other rows say once, few or many, or leave the size out.

j_call v_call clone_size d_call cdr3_aa cdr3_nt
TRBJ2-7 TRBV7-2 few - CASSLKTGTYEQYF TGTGCCAGCAGCTTAAAGACAGGAACCTACGAGCAGTACTTC
TRBJ2-7 TRBV7-8 - - CASSLAQRGVGYF TGTGCCAGCAGCTTAGCGCAGAGGGGGGTGGGGTACTTC
TRBJ2-2 TRBV5-1 few TRBD2 CASSSGLAGGFANTGELFF TGCGCCAGCAGCTCCGGACTAGCGGGAGGGTTCGCGAACACCGGGGAGCTGTTTTTT
TRBJ2-3 TRBV20-1 many - CSARTDPSTDTQYF TGCAGTGCTAGGACAGACCCTAGCACAGATACGCAGTATTTT
TRBJ2-2 TRBV4-1 - TRBD2 CASSQDWEGMSTGELFF TGCGCCAGCAGCCAAGATTGGGAGGGAATGAGTACCGGGGAGCTGTTTTTT
TRBJ1-1 TRBV28 many - CASNLDGMNTEAFF TGTGCCAGCAACCTGGACGGGATGAACACTGAAGCTTTCTTT
TRBJ2-3 TRBV5-6 - TRBD2 CASSRGLAVTDTQYF TGTGCCAGCAGCCGGGGACTAGCCGTCACAGATACGCAGTATTTT
TRBJ1-5 TRBV3-1 few - CASSQAASEQPQHF TGTGCCAGCAGCCAAGCGGCGAGTGAACAGCCCCAGCATTTT
TRBJ2-1 TRBV20-1 few - CSAQSTGFNEQFF TGCAGTGCTCAATCAACGGGTTTCAATGAGCAGTTCTTC
TRBJ2-1 TRBV18 few - CASSPPTGARNEQFF TGTGCCAGCTCACCACCAACGGGAGCCAGGAATGAGCAGTTCTTC
TRBJ2-7 TRBV4-1 many - CASSHREGYEQYF TGCGCCAGCAGTCACAGGGAGGGTTACGAGCAGTACTTC
TRBJ2-5 TRBV12-3/TRBV12-4 many TRBD2 CASREGTSSQETQYF TGTGCCAGCAGAGAGGGGACTAGCAGCCAAGAGACCCAGTACTTC
TRBJ1-1 TRBV28 - - CASSEGIEAFF TGTGCCAGCAGTGAAGGGATTGAAGCTTTCTTT
TRBJ2-7 TRBV12-3/TRBV12-4 - - CASRESSGPDEQYF TGTGCCAGCAGGGAGAGTAGTGGTCCTGACGAGCAGTACTTC
TRBJ1-2 TRBV5-1 many - CASSLGDTGFYGYTF TGCGCCAGCAGCTTGGGAGATACAGGATTCTATGGCTACACCTTC
TRBJ2-5 TRBV6-5 many - CASSYGSGRQETQYF TGTGCCAGCAGTTACGGTTCAGGGAGGCAAGAGACCCAGTACTTC
TRBJ2-7 TRBV15 once - CATSREPPF TGTGCCACCAGCAGAGAGCCCCCCTTC